This record covers a single T cell receptor (beta chain). As yet, its antigen is unknown. The sample has other DNA sequences that encode this CDR3 too. This specimen belongs to a study of shared clonotypes between healthy human individuals. The overall study: Three plates were used per donor for CD4 naive, three for CD4 memory, two for CD8 naive and one for CD8 memory. Study observations and caveats: Non-shared clonotypes showed lower generation probabilities than clonotypes common to all four donors. Naive subsets typically showed greater estimated richness than memory subsets.

The protocol was immunoSEQ multiplex PCR, while the TCRdb copy is restricted to in-frame clones and leaves out a portion. Of about 680,000 clones in the sample, about two thirds were seen once. There are 13 residues in the CDR3. CDR1 and CDR2 from the germline V gene are SGHVS and FQNEAQ. Trimming pared 4 bases from V and 2 bases from J, leaving 8 bases between. This sequence was found in a woman aged 25 to 39 in good health. The material sequenced was memory CD4+ T cells sorted from blood. Subset described: CD45RA-negative fraction. The V and J genes are TRBV7-8 and TRBJ2-5; the D gene is possibly TRBD1 (6 bases). CDR3 sequence reads: CASSSGTQETQYF. DNA of the CDR3: TGTGCCAGCAGCTCCGGGACACAAGAGACCCAGTACTTC. The full variable domain, in which reference TRBV7-8 and TRBJ2-5 provide the parts outside the CDR3, is GAGVSQSPRYKVAKRGQDVALRCDPISGHVSLFWYQQALGQGPEFLTYFQNEAQLDKSGLPSDRFFAERPEGSVSTLKIQRTQQEDSAVYLCASSSGTQETQYFGPGTRLLVL.